The clone carrying this T cell receptor beta chain was found once. No antigen is known for it. This record belongs to a study of CD8 T cells in Susac syndrome. Study as a whole: Susac syndrome patients were untreated, on corticosteroids with some adding intravenous immunoglobulin, or on intravenous immunoglobulin only. Study-wide results and caveats: The total CD8+ repertoires yielded 15 to 20 Susac-specific public clones and the CD8+ TEMRA repertoires yielded roughly five. Susac CD8+ cells expanded clonally the most in TEMRA cells and in active patients.

The CDR3 is 15 residues long. The J segment lost 2 bases and the V segment lost 6 bases, leaving 7 bases of the junction unmatched. Germline loops: CDR1 MNHNY, CDR2 SVGAGI (reference sequence). The sequenced target, TCR beta, came from blood CD8+ and CD4+ T cells. Reverse transcription of roughly 0.45 to 1 ug RNA used random hexamers. One entry per CDR3 protein results from TCRdb running MiXCR on the immunoSEQ multiplex PCR reads. The sample consists of roughly 86,000 distinct CDR3 sequences, 90% to 97% of them appearing once. Sequencing was done on a sample of CD8+ T cells from PBMCs. The chain carries TRBV6-6 and TRBJ1-5; 7 bases agree with TRBD1. The clonotype was recovered from a human donor with Susac syndrome. The DNA for the CDR3 is TGTGCCAGCAGCCCGGACAGGCAAGGCAATCAGCCCCAGCATTTT. This codes for CASSPDRQGNQPQHF.